These T cell receptor beta chains were read from a single sample in a study of Graves' ophthalmopathy and Graves' hyperthyroidism. TCRdb reprocessed the multiplex PCR reads with MiXCR, giving one entry per CDR3 protein. The table has under 800,000 distinct CDR3 sequences, 20% to 25% seen once. Source material: peripheral blood. The receptors originated from a woman aged 18-30 years with stable Graves' hyperthyroidism. Some clones in this sample may be carry-over from other donors' samples. The CDR3 runs from the conserved cysteine through the conserved F or W. D genes are given only for firm matches. The size entry is marked missing in some rows and otherwise reads once, few, many or a size class.

v_gene	len	d_gene	abundance	j_gene	CDR3nt	CDR3aa
TRBV30	13	NA	many	TRBJ1-2	TGTGCCTGGGGGGTCTTCGGTAACTATGGCTACACCTTC	CAWGVFGNYGYTF
TRBV12-3/TRBV12-4	15	NA	NA	TRBJ1-4	TGTGCCAGCAGTCCCCGTGGAGGGGGTTTTGAAAAACTGTTTTTT	CASSPRGGGFEKLFF
TRBV11-2	16	NA	NA	TRBJ2-5	TGTGCCAGCAGCCCTAGGGTAGGGGTAACCTTAGAGACCAAGTACTTC	CASSPRVGVTLETKYF
TRBV15	13	TRBD2	few	TRBJ2-5	TGTGCCACCGGGAGCGGGAGGCAAGAGACCCAGTACTTC	CATGSGRQETQYF
TRBV4-2	16	TRBD2	many	TRBJ2-4	TGTGCCAGCAGCCAAGAACCGGGACTAAGTACAAACATTAAGTACTTC	CASSQEPGLSTNIKYF
TRBV5-1	18	NA	many	TRBJ2-7	TGCGCCAGCAGCTTGGAGGCGGGGTCCGCACTAATCACTGGTGAGCAGTACTTC	CASSLEAGSALITGEQYF
TRBV12-3/TRBV12-4	12	NA	many	TRBJ2-5	TGTGCCAGCACCGACGGCGGGGAGACCCAGTACTTC	CASTDGGETQYF
TRBV2	16	NA	NA	TRBJ1-5	TGTGCCAGCAGACCCGATGGAGGGGGGAGCAATCAGCCCCAGCATTTT	CASRPDGGGSNQPQHF
TRBV29-1	14	NA	many	TRBJ1-2	TGCAGCGTTGAAGGACAGCCAAACCCACTCGGCTACACCTTC	CSVEGQPNPLGYTF
TRBV3-1	15	NA	few	TRBJ2-2	TGTGCCAGCAGCCAAGAAACTCTGATGACCGGGGAGCTGTTTTTT	CASSQETLMTGELFF
TRBV6-5	14	NA	many	TRBJ2-7	TGTGCCAGCAGTTACTCGCAGGCGGGATACGAGCAGTACTTC	CASSYSQAGYEQYF
TRBV6-2/TRBV6-3	14	NA	many	TRBJ1-1	TGTGCCAGCAGGGAACGGGGGCTGACGACTGAAGCTTTCTTT	CASRERGLTTEAFF
TRBV9	15	NA	few	TRBJ1-2	TGTGCCAGCAGCGTAGATCTGGGGCTTCCCTATGGCTACACCTTC	CASSVDLGLPYGYTF
TRBV12-3/TRBV12-4	15	TRBD1	many	TRBJ2-1	TGTGCCAGCAGTTGGTGGACAGGGCCGGGCAATGAGCAGTTCTTC	CASSWWTGPGNEQFF
TRBV12-5	19	TRBD1	many	TRBJ1-1	TGTGCTAGTGGTTTGACAAAACTCAGGGGGGCTGTGATCGGGACTGAAGCTTTCTTT	CASGLTKLRGAVIGTEAFF
TRBV28	14	TRBD1	many	TRBJ2-7	TGTGCCAGCAGTTCGGGGACAGGCCGCTACGAGCAGTACTTC	CASSSGTGRYEQYF
TRBV27	13	NA	NA	TRBJ1-6	TGTGCCAGCAGTAAGAGCGGGCTGACACCCCTCCACTTT	CASSKSGLTPLHF
TRBV6-5	12	NA	NA	TRBJ1-1	TGTGCCAGCAGGTACCGGGACCTTGAAGCTTTCTTT	CASRYRDLEAFF
TRBV7-2	14	NA	NA	TRBJ1-1	TGTGCCAGCACCCTTTTTATGCCTTCCACTGAAGCTTTCTTT	CASTLFMPSTEAFF
TRBV30	12	NA	many	TRBJ1-1	TGTGCCTGGACCCTGGGGGGGCGGGAGTCTTTCTTT	CAWTLGGRESFF
TRBV4-2	14	TRBD1	many	TRBJ1-2	TGTGCCAGCAGCCAAGTTCTAGGACAGGGTGACTACACCTTC	CASSQVLGQGDYTF
TRBV15	14	TRBD2	few	TRBJ2-7	TGTGCCACCAGTATACTAGCGGGAGGGTACGAGCAGTACTTC	CATSILAGGYEQYF
TRBV7-2	13	NA	many	TRBJ1-5	TGTGCCAGCAGCTTAGAAGGGATTCAGCCCCAGCATTTT	CASSLEGIQPQHF
TRBV2	16	NA	few	TRBJ1-5	TGTGCCAGCAGCGGTCAGGGGCGAACTAGCAATCGGCCCCAGCGTTTT	CASSGQGRTSNRPQRF
TRBV28	16	NA	many	TRBJ2-5	TGTGCCAGCAACCCAGTGGGGTTAGCGCCCTCGGGGACCCAGTACTTC	CASNPVGLAPSGTQYF
TRBV5-1	15	TRBD1	NA	TRBJ1-2	TGCGCCAGCAGACTCCTCGGGACAGGGGGTTATGGCTACACCTTC	CASRLLGTGGYGYTF
TRBV6-5	14	NA	NA	TRBJ1-2	TGTGCCAGCAGTTACTTTGGGGTAGATTATGGCTACACCTTC	CASSYFGVDYGYTF
TRBV25-1	14	TRBD1	NA	TRBJ2-7	TGTGCCAGCAGTGCAAGGACAGGGGACTACGAGCAGTACTTC	CASSARTGDYEQYF
TRBV6-1	14	NA	NA	TRBJ1-5	TGTGCCAGCAGCGGTACGGACCGAAATCAGCCCCAGCATTTT	CASSGTDRNQPQHF
TRBV20-1	11	NA	many	TRBJ1-1	TGCAGTGCTAGAGATCTGGGGGAAGCTTTCTTT	CSARDLGEAFF
TRBV6-1	13	NA	many	TRBJ1-1	TGTGCCAGCAGTGAAGCGGGGGAGGCTGAAGCTTTCTTT	CASSEAGEAEAFF
TRBV18	16	TRBD1	once	TRBJ2-7	TGTGCCAGCTCACCTACCTTCCGGGACAGGGTTTACGAGCAGTACTTC	CASSPTFRDRVYEQYF
TRBV30	14	NA	NA	TRBJ1-1	TGTGCCTGGGCGACCGGGACGGAGAACACTGAAGCTTTCTTT	CAWATGTENTEAFF
TRBV28	17	TRBD2	NA	TRBJ2-7	TGTGCCAGCAGTTCCGGGACTAGCGGGACACTAGCCTACGAGCAGTACTTC	CASSSGTSGTLAYEQYF
TRBV20-1	13	TRBD1	many	TRBJ1-5	TGCAGTGCAAACACAGGGGTCAATCAGCCCCAGCATTTT	CSANTGVNQPQHF
TRBV4-2	15	TRBD1	few	TRBJ1-2	TGTGCCAGCAGCACTCCGGGACAGGGGGCGGATGGCTACACCTTC	CASSTPGQGADGYTF
TRBV6-1	18	TRBD1	NA	TRBJ1-5	TGTGCCAGCAGTGATGGGGGGTACAGGGGGCTCGAGGGTCAGCCCCAGCATTTT	CASSDGGYRGLEGQPQHF
TRBV5-2	13	NA	NA	TRBJ1-1	TGTGCCAGCAACCCACGGGAGAACACTGAAGCTTTCTTT	CASNPRENTEAFF
TRBV12-3/TRBV12-4	13	NA	many	TRBJ1-1	TGTGCCAGCACCCTAGAGGTTGACACTGAAGCTTTCTTT	CASTLEVDTEAFF
TRBV19	14	NA	many	TRBJ1-5	TGTGCCAGTAGTACCCAAACGTGGAGACAGCCCCAGCATTTT	CASSTQTWRQPQHF
TRBV19	15	NA	many	TRBJ2-5	TGTGCCAGTAGTCTCGCCAGGGGGGCCATGGAGACCCAGTACTTC	CASSLARGAMETQYF
TRBV27	12	NA	many	TRBJ2-2	TGTGCCAGCAGTGCAGGGTTCACGGAGCTGTTTTTT	CASSAGFTELFF
TRBV2	13	NA	few	TRBJ2-7	TGTGCCAGCAGCCAACAAGCAACCGCGAGGCAGTACTTC	CASSQQATARQYF
TRBV10-1	13	NA	NA	TRBJ1-5	TGCGCCAGCAGTGAGGGGGCAGGTCAGCCCCAGCATTTT	CASSEGAGQPQHF
TRBV9	13	TRBD2	many	TRBJ2-7	TGTGCCAGCAGCCCCGGAGGGACTAGCGGGCCAAGTTTC	CASSPGGTSGPSF
TRBV15	13	NA	many	TRBJ2-7	TGTGCCACCAGCATCGGGGGATCCTACGAGCAGTACTTC	CATSIGGSYEQYF
TRBV2	15	TRBD2	NA	TRBJ2-5	TGTGCCAGCAGAGCCGGTGGGACTAGTTGGCAGACCCAGTACTTC	CASRAGGTSWQTQYF
TRBV6-1	14	NA	NA	TRBJ1-1	TGTGCCAGCAGGAGGATATGGGGCAACACTGAAGCTTTCTTT	CASRRIWGNTEAFF